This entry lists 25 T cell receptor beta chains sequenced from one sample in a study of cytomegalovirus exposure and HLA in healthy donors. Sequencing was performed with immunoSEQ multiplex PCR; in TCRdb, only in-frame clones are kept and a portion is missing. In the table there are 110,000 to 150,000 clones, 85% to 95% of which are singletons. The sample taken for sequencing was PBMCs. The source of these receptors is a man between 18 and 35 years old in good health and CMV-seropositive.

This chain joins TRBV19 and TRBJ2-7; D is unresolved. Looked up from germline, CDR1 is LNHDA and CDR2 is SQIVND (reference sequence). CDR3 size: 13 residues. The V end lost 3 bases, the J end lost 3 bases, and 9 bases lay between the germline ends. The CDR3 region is CASSMSPGYEQYF. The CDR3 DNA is TGTGCCAGTAGTATGTCCCCGGGCTACGAGCAGTACTTC.

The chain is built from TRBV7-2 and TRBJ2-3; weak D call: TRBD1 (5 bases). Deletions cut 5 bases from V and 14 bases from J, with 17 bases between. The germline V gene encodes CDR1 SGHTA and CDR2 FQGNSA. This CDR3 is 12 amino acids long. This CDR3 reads CASSPETAAPYF. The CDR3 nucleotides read TGTGCCAGCAGCCCCGAGACAGCCGCCCCGTATTTT.

CDR3 DNA sequence: TGTGCCAGCAGCGTAGCTACATCGGACAGGGGAGGAGACTATGGCTACACCTTC. Translating gives CASSVATSDRGGDYGYTF. V is TRBV9 and J is TRBJ1-2; 9 bases match TRBD1. This CDR3 is built from 18 residues. Germline CDR1 reads SGDLS; CDR2 reads YYNGEE. Trimming cost V 0 bases and J 3 bases; bases outside gene matches: 12.

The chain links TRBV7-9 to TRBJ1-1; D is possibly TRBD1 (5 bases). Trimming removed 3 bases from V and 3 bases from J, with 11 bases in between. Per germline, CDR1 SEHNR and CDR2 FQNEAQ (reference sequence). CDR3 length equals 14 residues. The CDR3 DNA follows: TGTGCCAGCAGCTTGGGGGGAGTTCACACTGAAGCTTTCTTT. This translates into CASSLGGVHTEAFF.

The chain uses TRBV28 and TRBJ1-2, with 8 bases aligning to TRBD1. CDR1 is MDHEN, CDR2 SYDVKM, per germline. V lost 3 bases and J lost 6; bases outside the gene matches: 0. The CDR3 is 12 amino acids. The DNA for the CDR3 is TGTGCCAGCAGTTTGACAGGGGATGGCTACACCTTC. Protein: CASSLTGDGYTF.

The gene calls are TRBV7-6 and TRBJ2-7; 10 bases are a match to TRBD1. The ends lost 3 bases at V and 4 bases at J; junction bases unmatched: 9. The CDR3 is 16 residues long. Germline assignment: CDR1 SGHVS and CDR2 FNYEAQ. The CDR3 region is CASSFHRDRGGYEQYF. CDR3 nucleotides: TGTGCCAGCAGCTTCCACCGGGACAGGGGCGGGTACGAGCAGTACTTC.

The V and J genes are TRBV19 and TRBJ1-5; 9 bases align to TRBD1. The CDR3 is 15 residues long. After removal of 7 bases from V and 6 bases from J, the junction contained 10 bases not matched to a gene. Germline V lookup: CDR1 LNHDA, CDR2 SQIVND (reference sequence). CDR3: CASTPWATGGQPQHF. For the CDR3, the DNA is TGTGCCAGTACCCCATGGGCGACAGGGGGTCAGCCCCAGCATTTT.

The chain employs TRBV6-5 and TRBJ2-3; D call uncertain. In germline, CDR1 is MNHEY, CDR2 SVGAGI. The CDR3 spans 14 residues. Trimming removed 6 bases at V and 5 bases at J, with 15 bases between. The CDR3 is CASSRPGLGDTQYF. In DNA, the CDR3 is TGTGCCAGCAGCCGCCCCGGGTTGGGAGATACGCAGTATTTT.

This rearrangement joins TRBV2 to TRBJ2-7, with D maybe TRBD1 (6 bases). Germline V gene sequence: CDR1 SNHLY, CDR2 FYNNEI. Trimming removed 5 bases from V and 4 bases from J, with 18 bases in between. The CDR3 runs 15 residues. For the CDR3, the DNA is TGTGCCAGCAGTCAAAAGCAGGGGAACTATTACGAGCAGTACTTC. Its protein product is CASSQKQGNYYEQYF. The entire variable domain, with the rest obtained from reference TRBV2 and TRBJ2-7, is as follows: EPEVTQTPSHQVTQMGQEVILRCVPISNHLYFYWYRQILGQKVEFLVSFYNNEISEKSEIFDDQFSVERPDGSNFTLKIRSTKLEDSAMYFCASSQKQGNYYEQYFGPGTRLTVT.

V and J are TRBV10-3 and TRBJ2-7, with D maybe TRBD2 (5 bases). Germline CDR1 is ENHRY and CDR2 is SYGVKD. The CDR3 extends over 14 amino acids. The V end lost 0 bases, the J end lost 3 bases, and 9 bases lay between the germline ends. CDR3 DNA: TGTGCCATCAGTGAGTCGAGGGCAGACTACGAGCAGTACTTC. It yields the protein CAISESRADYEQYF.

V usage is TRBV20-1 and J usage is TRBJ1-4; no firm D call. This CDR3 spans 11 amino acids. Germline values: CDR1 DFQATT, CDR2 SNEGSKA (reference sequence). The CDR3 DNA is TGCGGCTGGTTTGGCTCTGAAAAACTGTTTTTT. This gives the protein CGWFGSEKLFF.

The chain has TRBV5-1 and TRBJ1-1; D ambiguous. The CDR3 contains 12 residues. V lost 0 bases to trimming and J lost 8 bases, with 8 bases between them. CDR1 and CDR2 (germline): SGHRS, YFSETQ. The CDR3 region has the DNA TGCGCCAGCAGCTTGGTCCCAGGAGAAGCTTTCTTT. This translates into CASSLVPGEAFF.

This chain's CDR3 is CASSLSRGTEAFF. Written as DNA, the CDR3 is TGTGCCAGCAGTTTATCACGGGGCACTGAAGCTTTCTTT. The chain has TRBV27 and TRBJ1-1; D gene unclear. Per germline, CDR1 MNHEY and CDR2 SMNVEV (reference sequence). V was trimmed by 0 bases and J by 4 bases, leaving 6 bases between them. The CDR3 contains 13 residues.

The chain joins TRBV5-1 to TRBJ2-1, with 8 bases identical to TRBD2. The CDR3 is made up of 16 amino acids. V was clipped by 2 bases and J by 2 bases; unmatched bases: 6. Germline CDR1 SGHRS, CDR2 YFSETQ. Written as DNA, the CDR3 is TGCGCCAGCAGCTTCGGTAGCGGGGCTGCCTACAATGAGCAGTTCTTC. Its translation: CASSFGSGAAYNEQFF.

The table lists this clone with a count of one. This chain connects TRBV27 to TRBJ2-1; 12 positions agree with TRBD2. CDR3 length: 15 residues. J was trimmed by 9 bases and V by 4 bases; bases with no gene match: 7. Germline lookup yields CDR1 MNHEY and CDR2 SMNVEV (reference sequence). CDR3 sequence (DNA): TGTGCCAGCAGTTGGCTAGCGGGAGGGCAGGGTGAGCAGTTCTTC. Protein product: CASSWLAGGQGEQFF.

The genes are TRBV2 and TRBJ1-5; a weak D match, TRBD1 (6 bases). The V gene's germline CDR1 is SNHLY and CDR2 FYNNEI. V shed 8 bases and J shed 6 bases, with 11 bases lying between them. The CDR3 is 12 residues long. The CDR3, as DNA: TGTGCCAGCGCAAAACAGGGTCAGCCCCAGCATTTT. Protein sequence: CASAKQGQPQHF.

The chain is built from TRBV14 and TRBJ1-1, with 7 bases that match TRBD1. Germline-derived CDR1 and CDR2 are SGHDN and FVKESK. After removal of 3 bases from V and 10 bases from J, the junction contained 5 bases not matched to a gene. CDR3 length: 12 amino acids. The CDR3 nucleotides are TGTGCCAGCAGCCAGTCCGCAGGGGGAGCTTTCTTT. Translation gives CASSQSAGGAFF.

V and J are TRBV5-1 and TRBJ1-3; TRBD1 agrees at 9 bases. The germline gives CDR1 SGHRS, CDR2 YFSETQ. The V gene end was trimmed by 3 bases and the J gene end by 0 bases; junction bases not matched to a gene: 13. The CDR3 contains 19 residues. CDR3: CASSWDETGQGLSGNTIYF. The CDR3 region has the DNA TGCGCCAGCAGCTGGGATGAAACGGGACAGGGTCTCTCTGGAAACACCATATATTTT. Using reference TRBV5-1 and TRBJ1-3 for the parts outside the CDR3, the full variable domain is KAGVTQTPRYLIKTRGQQVTLSCSPISGHRSVSWYQQTPGQGLQFLFEYFSETQRNKGNFPGRFSGRQFSNSRSEMNVSTLELGDSALYLCASSWDETGQGLSGNTIYFGEGSWLTVV.

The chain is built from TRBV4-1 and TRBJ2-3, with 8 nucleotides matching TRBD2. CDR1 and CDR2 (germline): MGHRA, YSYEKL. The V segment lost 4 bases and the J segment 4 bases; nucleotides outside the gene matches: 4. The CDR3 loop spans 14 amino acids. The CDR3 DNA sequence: TGCGCCAGCAGCCCCAGCGGGAGTGCAGATACGCAGTATTTT. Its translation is CASSPSGSADTQYF.

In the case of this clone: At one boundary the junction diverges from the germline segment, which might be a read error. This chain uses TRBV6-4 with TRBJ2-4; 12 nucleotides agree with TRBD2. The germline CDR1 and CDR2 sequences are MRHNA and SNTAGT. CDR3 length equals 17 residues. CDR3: CTSRFLAGGRSKNIQYF. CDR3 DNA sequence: TGTACCAGCCGGTTTCTAGCGGGAGGGAGGTCCAAAAACATTCAGTACTTC.

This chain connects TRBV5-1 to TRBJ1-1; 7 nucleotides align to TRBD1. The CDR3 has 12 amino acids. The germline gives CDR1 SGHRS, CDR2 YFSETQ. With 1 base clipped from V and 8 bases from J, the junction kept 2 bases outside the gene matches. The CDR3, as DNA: TGCGCCAGCAGCTTGTCGGGACAGGAAGCTTTCTTT. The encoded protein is CASSLSGQEAFF.

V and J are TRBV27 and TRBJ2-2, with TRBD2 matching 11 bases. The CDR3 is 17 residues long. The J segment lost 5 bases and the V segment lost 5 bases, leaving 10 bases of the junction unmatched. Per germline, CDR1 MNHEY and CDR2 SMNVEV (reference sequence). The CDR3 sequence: CASSPELAGASTGELFF. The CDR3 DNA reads TGTGCCAGCAGTCCCGAACTAGCGGGAGCCTCTACCGGGGAGCTGTTTTTT.

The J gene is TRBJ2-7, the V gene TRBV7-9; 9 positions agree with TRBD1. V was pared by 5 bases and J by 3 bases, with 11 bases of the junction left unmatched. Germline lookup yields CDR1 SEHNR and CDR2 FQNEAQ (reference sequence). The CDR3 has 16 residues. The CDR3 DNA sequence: TGTGCCAGCAGCACAAGACAGGGGGTCCAACTCTACGAGCAGTACTTC. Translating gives CASSTRQGVQLYEQYF.

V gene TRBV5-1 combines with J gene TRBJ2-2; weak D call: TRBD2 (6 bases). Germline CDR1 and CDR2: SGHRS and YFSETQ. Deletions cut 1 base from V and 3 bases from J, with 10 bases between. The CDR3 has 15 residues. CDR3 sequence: CASSLRSGHTGELFF. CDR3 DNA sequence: TGCGCCAGCAGCTTGCGTAGCGGTCACACCGGGGAGCTGTTTTTT.

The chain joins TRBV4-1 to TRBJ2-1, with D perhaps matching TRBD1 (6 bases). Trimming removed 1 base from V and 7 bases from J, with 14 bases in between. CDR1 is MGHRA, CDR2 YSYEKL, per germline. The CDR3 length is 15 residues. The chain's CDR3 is CASSQGRGGPNEQFF. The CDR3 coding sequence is TGCGCCAGCAGCCAAGGCAGGGGCGGGCCGAATGAGCAGTTCTTC.